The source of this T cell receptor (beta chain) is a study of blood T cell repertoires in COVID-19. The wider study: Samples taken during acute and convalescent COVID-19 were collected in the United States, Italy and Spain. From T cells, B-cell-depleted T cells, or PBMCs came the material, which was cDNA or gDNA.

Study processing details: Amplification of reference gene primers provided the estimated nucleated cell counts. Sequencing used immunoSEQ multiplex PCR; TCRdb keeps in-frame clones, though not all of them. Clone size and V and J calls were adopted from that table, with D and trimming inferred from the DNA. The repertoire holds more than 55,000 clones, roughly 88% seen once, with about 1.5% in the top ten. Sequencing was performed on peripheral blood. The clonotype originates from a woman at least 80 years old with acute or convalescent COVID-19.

The CDR3 spells CASSGERRNEQFF. CDR3 nucleotides: TGTGCCAGCAGCGGGGAGAGGAGGAATGAGCAGTTCTTC. The rearrangement links TRBV21-1 to TRBJ2-1; TRBD2 is taken as the D call from the table, unchecked against the DNA. TRBV21-1 is assigned pseudogene status. This CDR3 is 13 amino acids long.